These T cell receptor beta chains were read from a single sample in a study of shared clonotypes between healthy human individuals. Assay: immunoSEQ multiplex PCR; the TCRdb copy retains only in-frame clones and omits some. The table records roughly 1,800,000 clones, about 95% of them present only once. The sequencing sample was made of naive CD8+ T cells sorted from blood. These receptors were collected from a man aged 18-30 years in good health. CDR3s include the opening cysteine and the closing phenylalanine or tryptophan. Fields, in order: J gene, V gene, D gene, clone size, CDR3 protein, CDR3 DNA. The D gene is left open where the match is weak. Clone size is stated in some rows and not others, as once, few, many or a class when expanded.

TRBJ2-7 | TRBV28 | TRBD1 | NA | CASSHRGSYEQYF | TGTGCCAGCAGCCACAGGGGGTCCTACGAGCAGTACTTC
TRBJ2-7 | TRBV27 | TRBD2 | NA | CASSLEWGGGEQYF | TGTGCCAGCAGTCTCGAGTGGGGGGGAGGAGAGCAGTACTTC
TRBJ2-1 | TRBV27 | NA | NA | CASSLSAGHSYNEQFF | TGTGCCAGCAGTTTATCAGCGGGTCACTCGTACAATGAGCAGTTCTTC
TRBJ1-4 | TRBV9 | TRBD1 | once | CASSLSWGTVNEKLFF | TGTGCCAGCAGCCTCAGCTGGGGGACAGTAAATGAAAAACTGTTTTTT
TRBJ2-5 | TRBV6-5 | TRBD2 | NA | CASSYSTSGGAETQYF | TGTGCCAGCAGTTACTCGACTAGCGGGGGGGCTGAGACCCAGTACTTC
TRBJ2-5 | TRBV5-1 | NA | once | CASSAGWTEEETQYF | TGCGCCAGCAGCGCCGGATGGACGGAGGAAGAGACCCAGTACTTC
TRBJ2-2 | TRBV27 | NA | NA | CASSPPNTGELFF | TGTGCCAGCAGTCCCCCTAACACCGGGGAGCTGTTTTTT
TRBJ1-6 | TRBV30 | NA | NA | CAWSVLQEDNSPLHF | TGTGCCTGGAGTGTACTACAGGAAGATAATTCACCCCTCCACTTT
TRBJ2-2 | TRBV15 | TRBD2 | NA | CATSSSGTISTGELFF | TGTGCCACCAGCAGCTCCGGGACTATATCCACCGGGGAGCTGTTTTTT
TRBJ2-5 | TRBV7-9 | NA | NA | CASSSGGGEETQYF | TGTGCCAGCAGCTCTGGGGGGGGCGAAGAGACCCAGTACTTC
TRBJ2-5 | TRBV4-3 | NA | NA | CASSGVGEGETQYF | TGCGCCAGCAGCGGCGTTGGGGAAGGGGAGACCCAGTACTTC
TRBJ1-1 | TRBV2 | NA | NA | CASSPGGQNTEAFF | TGTGCCAGCAGTCCTGGGGGGCAGAACACTGAAGCTTTCTTT